Following are 29 T cell receptor beta chains from one sample sequenced in a study of human T cells and chemical hapten exposure. Documented time point: patch test 2, 6 weeks after DPC sensitization. Treatment reported: therapeutic diphenylcyclopropenone sensitization with weekly scalp DPC. A single record per CDR3 protein comes from TCRdb applying MiXCR to the RACE reads. The data contain about 350,000 distinct CDR3 sequences, 6% to 7% of them singletons. This specimen consisted of whole blood, obtained in connection with sensitization to the hapten diphenylcyclopropenone (DPC). Receptors originate from a woman between 18 and 30 years old with alopecia areata. Some clones in this sample may be carry-over from other donors' samples.

V usage is TRBV6-2 or TRBV6-3 and J usage is TRBJ1-1; tentatively, D is TRBD1 (5 bases). CDR1 and CDR2 from the germline V gene are MNHEY and SVGEGT. The V end was cut by 2 bases, the J end by 11 bases, with 12 bases between. The CDR3 is 12 amino acids. CDR3 sequence reads: CASSYQGVGAFF. In DNA form, the CDR3 reads TGTGCCAGCAGTTACCAGGGTGTTGGGGCTTTCTTT.

This clonotype appeared a few times. V usage is TRBV6-5 and J usage is TRBJ2-7; 7 positions agree with TRBD1. CDR3 length equals 13 residues. The V gene's germline CDR1 is MNHEY and CDR2 SVGAGI. Germline trimming cut 5 bases from V and 4 bases from J; bases unmatched to any gene: 5. DNA of the CDR3: TGTGCCAGCAGTCCTTACAGGGGATACGAGCAGTACTTC. Translated: CASSPYRGYEQYF.

This clonotype was found many times. The V gene is TRBV20-1, the J gene TRBJ1-1; 7 nucleotides match TRBD1. The V segment lost 2 bases and the J segment 3 bases; nucleotides outside the gene matches: 0. Germline V lookup: CDR1 DFQATT, CDR2 SNEGSKA (reference sequence). The CDR3 covers 12 residues. The DNA of the CDR3 is TGCAGTGCTAGACAGGGGGACACTGAAGCTTTCTTT. Translation gives CSARQGDTEAFF.

This clonotype came up many times. The chain employs TRBV29-1 and TRBJ1-5; D remains ambiguous. The CDR3 consists of 13 residues. Germline values: CDR1 SQVTM, CDR2 ANQGSEA. Trimming shortened V by 1 base and J by 0 bases, and 4 bases separated the two germline ends. CDR3 sequence reads: CSVEGDSNQPQHF. For the CDR3, the DNA is TGCAGCGTTGAAGGGGATAGCAATCAGCCCCAGCATTTT.

Many counts were recorded for this clonotype. This chain links TRBV5-5 with TRBJ1-5, with a possible D match to TRBD1 (5 bases). Trimming took off 7 bases at V and 3 bases at J, with 23 bases between the two ends. This CDR3 is 17 amino acids long. CDR1 and CDR2 (germline): SGHKS, YYEKEE (reference sequence). Here the CDR3 DNA reads TGTGCCAGCTCCCAGAACTTTCCAGGGATTTCCAATCAGCCCCAGCATTTT. This sequence encodes CASSQNFPGISNQPQHF.

A few counts support this clonotype. This chain links TRBV7-9 with TRBJ1-2, with TRBD1 matching over 7 bases. V shed 5 bases and J 6 bases; nucleotides not matched to a gene: 9. In germline, CDR1 is SEHNR, CDR2 FQNEAQ (reference sequence). The CDR3 covers 14 residues. In nucleotides, the CDR3 is TGTGCCAGCAGCCCTGACAGGGCGTATCATGGCTACACCTTC. As protein: CASSPDRAYHGYTF.

This clonotype has at least ten counts. The genes are TRBV24-1 and TRBJ2-3, with TRBD2 as a possible D gene (7 bases). The length of the CDR3 is 15 residues. Germline loops: CDR1 KGHDR, CDR2 SFDVKD. V shed 6 bases and J shed 2 bases, with 14 bases lying between them. The CDR3 loop is CATSRGASDTDTQYF. CDR3 nucleotides: TGTGCCACCAGTCGGGGGGCATCGGACACAGATACGCAGTATTTT.

The table lists this clonotype with a few counts. The CDR3 nucleotides are TGTGCCAGCAGTCCCCGGAGAGGAGACCAAGAGACCCAGTACTTC. Translating it yields CASSPRRGDQETQYF. The chain joins TRBV3-1 to TRBJ2-5; D not resolved. Looked up from germline, CDR1 is LGHDT and CDR2 is YNNKEL (reference sequence). Between the trimmed V and J ends, which lost 6 bases and 0 bases, there was a span of 14 bases. The CDR3 is 15 amino acids.

This clonotype has a count of ten or more. V gene TRBV5-5 combines with J gene TRBJ1-2, with unresolved D. The CDR3 spans 14 residues. Trimming pared 0 bases from V and 0 bases from J, leaving 6 bases between. Germline V lookup: CDR1 SGHKS, CDR2 YYEKEE (reference sequence). The CDR3 coding sequence is TGTGCCAGCAGCTTGGGGACCACTAACTATGGCTACACCTTC. Its translation: CASSLGTTNYGYTF.

The genes are TRBV25-1 and TRBJ2-4; D is unresolved. Trimming removed 6 bases from V and 8 bases from J, with 8 bases in between. The CDR3 length is 11 residues. Germline V CDR1 and CDR2: MGHDK, SYGVNS. The CDR3 here is CASRRFDIQYF. The CDR3 region has the DNA TGTGCCAGCAGGAGATTCGACATTCAGTACTTC.

This clonotype was seen a few times. The chain recombines TRBV27 with TRBJ2-3; D ambiguous. There are 15 residues in the CDR3. Germline values: CDR1 MNHEY, CDR2 SMNVEV (reference sequence). V lost 0 bases and J lost 6, with 13 bases in between. CDR3 coding DNA: TGTGCCAGCAGTTTATCGCTCCCTACCTGGGATACGCAGTATTTT. It is translated as CASSLSLPTWDTQYF.

This chain links TRBV9 with TRBJ2-2, with D unresolved. The CDR3 covers 14 residues. Per germline, CDR1 SGDLS and CDR2 YYNGEE. Trimming removed 3 bases from V and 3 bases from J, with 9 bases in between. The CDR3 spells CASSARIYTGELFF. The CDR3 nucleotides are TGTGCCAGCAGCGCCCGCATTTACACCGGGGAGCTGTTTTTT.

Many counts were recorded for this clonotype. This chain connects TRBV6-5 to TRBJ1-4; possibly TRBD1 for D (5 bases). This CDR3 comprises 15 residues. The ends were cut back, 6 bases at V and 5 bases at J, with 16 bases in the middle. Germline loops: CDR1 MNHEY, CDR2 SVGAGI. CDR3 loop: CASRTKEGRNEKLFF. CDR3 in DNA: TGTGCCAGCAGGACCAAGGAGGGGAGAAATGAAAAACTGTTTTTT.

A few counts support this clonotype. The V gene is TRBV10-3, the J gene TRBJ2-7; D perhaps matches TRBD1 (5 bases). The CDR3 covers 14 residues. The germline gives CDR1 ENHRY, CDR2 SYGVKD. Trimming took 2 bases from V and 7 from J, leaving 15 bases between them. This chain's CDR3 is CAISEPLQGYEQYF. Written as DNA, the CDR3 is TGTGCCATCAGTGAGCCGCTCCAGGGTTATGAGCAGTACTTC.

This clonotype appeared many times. The V gene is TRBV24-1, the J gene TRBJ1-1; D uncertain. The CDR3 spans 17 residues. V was trimmed by 1 base and J by 3 bases, leaving 17 bases between them. Germline CDR1 reads KGHDR; CDR2 reads SFDVKD. The CDR3 spells CATSDLRSGSGDTEAFF. CDR3 in DNA: TGTGCCACCAGTGATTTAAGGTCGGGCTCCGGAGACACTGAAGCTTTCTTT.

The genes are TRBV4-1 and TRBJ1-2; D call uncertain. V lost 0 bases and J lost 3, with 11 bases in between. Germline CDR1 is MGHRA and CDR2 is YSYEKL. This CDR3 is 15 amino acids long. CDR3 nucleotide sequence: TGCGCCAGCAGCCAAGAAAGAGGAGTAGACTATGGCTACACCTTC. This sequence encodes CASSQERGVDYGYTF.

This clonotype was observed a handful of times. The chain carries TRBV2 and TRBJ1-6; D possibly corresponds to TRBD1 (5 bases). From germline, CDR1 is SNHLY and CDR2 FYNNEI. The V gene lost 4 bases and the J gene lost 3 bases, with 10 bases spanning the gap. The CDR3 consists of 15 residues. In DNA, the CDR3 is TGTGCCAGCAGTGGGAGGGGAGACTATAATTCACCCCTCCACTTT. It translates to CASSGRGDYNSPLHF.

This clonotype occurred many times. CDR3 region: CASSDSSYNSPLHF. The CDR3 region has the DNA TGCGCCAGCAGTGACAGCTCCTATAATTCACCCCTCCACTTT. V usage is TRBV4-3 and J usage is TRBJ1-6; a weak D match, TRBD1 (5 bases). The germline CDR1 and CDR2 sequences are LGHNA and YSLEER. The CDR3 loop spans 14 amino acids. V was trimmed by 6 bases and J by 0 bases, leaving 6 bases between them.

In this sample, this clonotype turned up a few times. This chain connects TRBV6-2 or TRBV6-3 to TRBJ2-7; D uncertain. The CDR3 has 14 residues. Trimming took off 3 bases at V and 6 bases at J, with 15 bases between the two ends. Germline CDR1 MNHEY, CDR2 SVGEGT. CDR3: CASSYSRSRVEQYF. As DNA, the CDR3 is TGTGCCAGCAGTTATTCACGGTCTCGGGTCGAGCAGTACTTC.

A few counts support this clonotype. The chain combines TRBV7-2 with TRBJ2-7; D possibly matches TRBD1 or TRBD2 (5 bases each). The germline CDR1 and CDR2 sequences are SGHTA and FQGNSA. There are 14 residues in the CDR3. Trimming removed 4 bases at V and 2 bases at J, with 12 bases between. The CDR3 sequence is CASSSREGPYEQYF. CDR3 nucleotide sequence: TGTGCCAGCAGCTCCAGAGAGGGACCCTACGAGCAGTACTTC.

This clonotype was picked up one time. Sequence at one end of the junction differs from germline and may be a read error. The gene calls are TRBV2 and TRBJ2-1, with a weak D call TRBD2 (5 bases). The CDR3 runs to 14 residues. From germline, CDR1 is SNHLY and CDR2 FYNNEI. The CDR3 coding sequence is TGTGCCAGCATACCGGGGTATTACTACAATGAGCAGTCCTTC. This sequence encodes CASIPGYYYNEQSF.

This clonotype was counted at least ten times. The rearrangement joins TRBV5-6 to TRBJ2-7; the match to TRBD1 covers 7 bases. V was clipped by 2 bases and J by 8 bases; unmatched bases: 4. The CDR3 spans 12 residues. In germline, CDR1 is SGHDT, CDR2 YYEEEE. The CDR3 here is CASSLRGGQQYF. The DNA for the CDR3 is TGTGCCAGCAGCTTAAGAGGGGGCCAGCAGTACTTC.

The gene calls are TRBV7-2 and TRBJ2-1, with 13 bases that match TRBD2. Germline V gene lookup returns CDR1 SGHTA and CDR2 FQGNSA. Germline trimming cut 3 bases from V and 6 bases from J; bases unmatched to any gene: 2. The CDR3 length is 15 residues. The CDR3 sequence is CASSLRTSGGNEQFF. CDR3 in DNA: TGTGCCAGCAGCTTGAGGACTAGCGGGGGCAATGAGCAGTTCTTC. The entire variable domain, with the rest obtained from reference TRBV7-2 and TRBJ2-1, is as follows: GAGVSQSPSNKVTEKGKDVELRCDPISGHTALYWYRQSLGQGLEFLIYFQGNSAPDKSGLPSDRFSAERTGGSVSTLTIQRTQQEDSAVYLCASSLRTSGGNEQFFGPGTRLTVL.

V is TRBV7-9 and J is TRBJ2-3; D is perhaps TRBD2 (5 bases). Trimming removed 5 bases at V and 6 bases at J, with 15 bases between. Germline V gives CDR1 SEHNR, CDR2 FQNEAQ (reference sequence). The CDR3 covers 14 residues. CDR3 DNA sequence: TGTGCCAGCAGCCCCCAACTAGATTCCGATACGCAGTATTTT. Encoded protein: CASSPQLDSDTQYF.

The chain recombines TRBV20-1 with TRBJ2-1; D perhaps matches TRBD2 (6 bases). Germline values: CDR1 DFQATT, CDR2 SNEGSKA (reference sequence). CDR3 length equals 15 residues. Trimming left V 3 bases short and J 2 bases short, with 14 bases between. CDR3 sequence reads: CSASDRGKTYNEQFF. As DNA, the CDR3 is TGCAGTGCTAGTGATCGGGGGAAGACCTACAATGAGCAGTTCTTC.

This clonotype was counted between two and nine times. V and J are TRBV6-1 and TRBJ2-1, with TRBD2 as a possible D gene (6 bases). Germline values: CDR1 MNHNS, CDR2 SASEGT. Between the trimmed V and J ends, which lost 7 bases and 5 bases, there was a span of 18 bases. The CDR3 consists of 15 residues. Written as DNA, the CDR3 is TGTGCCAGCACTCTGGGACTCCTAGACAACAATGAGCAGTTCTTC. Amino acid sequence: CASTLGLLDNNEQFF.

This clonotype was counted between two and nine times. The chain couples TRBV6-6 to TRBJ1-6; D is undetermined. The V and J ends lost 5 bases and 6 bases respectively, with 11 bases between them. The CDR3 has 14 residues. Germline-derived CDR1 and CDR2 are MNHNY and SVGAGI (reference sequence). The CDR3 sequence: CASSDYTGNSPLHF. The CDR3 DNA is TGTGCCAGCAGTGATTATACTGGTAATTCACCCCTCCACTTT.

This clonotype came up a few times. This chain joins TRBV6-2 or TRBV6-3 and TRBJ2-1; D gene unclear. The length of the CDR3 is 13 residues. Trimming left V 2 bases short and J 5 bases short, with 7 bases between. Per germline, CDR1 MNHEY and CDR2 SVGEGT. CDR3 DNA: TGTGCCAGCAGTTACCGCCGGAACAATGAGCAGTTCTTC. It encodes CASSYRRNNEQFF.

This clonotype came up many times. The rearrangement joins TRBV24-1 to TRBJ1-6; 7 nucleotides agree with TRBD1. Germline V gene data show CDR1 as KGHDR and CDR2 as SFDVKD. V lost 1 base and J lost 7; bases outside the gene matches: 6. This CDR3 has 16 residues. The CDR3 coding sequence is TGTGCCACCAGTGATTTACCGACAGGGACCAATTCACCCCTCCACTTT. Its protein product is CATSDLPTGTNSPLHF.